Shown below are 12 T cell receptor beta chains from a single sample sequenced in a study of cytomegalovirus exposure and HLA in healthy donors. The PCR had 60 Vbeta and 13 Jbeta primers. Data came from immunoSEQ multiplex PCR; TCRdb stores just in-frame clones and leaves some out. The table records around 130,000 clones, about 78% of them present only once. Sequenced sample: PBMCs. These receptors were obtained from a human donor in good health.

This clone was recorded a few times. The V and J genes are TRBV5-4 and TRBJ1-1; no reliable D call. Per the germline V gene, CDR1 is SGHNT and CDR2 is YYREEE (reference sequence). V dropped 0 bases and J dropped 10 bases, with 16 bases sitting between them. There are 14 residues in the CDR3. The CDR3 sequence is CASSLGGFPTSAFF. In DNA form, the CDR3 reads TGTGCCAGCAGCTTGGGCGGTTTCCCAACCTCAGCTTTCTTT.

The V and J genes are TRBV5-1 and TRBJ2-3, with 8 bases that match TRBD2. This CDR3 comprises 15 residues. V gave up 6 bases and J gave up 4 bases; unmatched junction bases: 10. Germline values: CDR1 SGHRS, CDR2 YFSETQ. The CDR3 nucleotides are TGCGCCAGCAAATTCAGCGGGAGCCTCCCAGATACGCAGTATTTT. This codes for CASKFSGSLPDTQYF.

This chain joins TRBV10-3 and TRBJ2-7, with a possible D match to TRBD1 (5 bases). V shed 6 bases and J shed 1 base, with 7 bases lying between them. This CDR3 is 12 amino acids long. CDR1 and CDR2 from the germline V gene are ENHRY and SYGVKD. The CDR3 sequence is CAIRAGSYEQYF. Here the CDR3 DNA reads TGTGCCATCAGGGCAGGGTCCTACGAGCAGTACTTC.

V usage is TRBV5-4 and J usage is TRBJ1-3; a possible D gene is TRBD1 (6 bases). The CDR3 totals 15 residues. Germline V gene lookup returns CDR1 SGHNT and CDR2 YYREEE (reference sequence). V was trimmed by 2 bases and J by 0 bases, leaving 9 bases between them. The CDR3 here is CASSLKQGSGNTIYF. CDR3 nucleotide sequence: TGTGCCAGCAGCTTAAAACAGGGCTCTGGAAACACCATATATTTT.

This clone was detected a few times. The chain joins TRBV7-3 to TRBJ1-1; D ambiguous. V was shortened by 6 bases and J by 1 base, with 9 bases between the two germline ends. This CDR3 region has 13 residues. Germline-derived CDR1 and CDR2 are SGHTA and FQGTGA. DNA for the CDR3: TGTGCCAGCAGACCAAACACGAACACTGAAGCTTTCTTT. Amino acid sequence: CASRPNTNTEAFF. The variable domain in full, completed from reference TRBV7-3 and TRBJ1-1, reads GAGVSQTPSNKVTEKGKYVELRCDPISGHTALYWYRQSLGQGPEFLIYFQGTGAADDSGLPNDRFFAVRPEGSVSTLKIQRTERGDSAVYLCASRPNTNTEAFFGQGTRLTVV.

The V call is TRBV7-3, the J call TRBJ1-2; maybe TRBD1 (6 bases). This CDR3 has 13 amino acids. CDR1 and CDR2 (germline): SGHTA, FQGTGA. Trimming removed 4 bases at V and 4 bases at J, with 10 bases between. CDR3 sequence reads: CASSSLDSYGYTF. The CDR3 region has the DNA TGTGCCAGCAGCTCCCTGGACAGCTATGGCTACACCTTC.

About this clone: An end of the junction does not agree with germline; a read error may underlie this. The rearrangement links TRBV7-9 to TRBJ2-1; 7 bases are shared with TRBD1. The CDR3 totals 17 residues. Germline values: CDR1 SEHNR, CDR2 FQNEAQ (reference sequence). The CDR3 region is CSSSSFVRQGDHNEQFF. CDR3 coding DNA: TGTTCCAGCAGCTCGTTCGTGAGACAGGGAGACCACAATGAGCAGTTCTTC.

This chain joins TRBV5-6 and TRBJ1-4, with TRBD1 matching over 8 bases. This CDR3 is 15 amino acids long. J lost 3 bases, V lost 0 bases, and 1 base had no gene match. Germline assignment: CDR1 SGHDT and CDR2 YYEEEE. The DNA for the CDR3 is TGTGCCAGCAGCTTGGACAGGGGGGCTAATGAAAAACTGTTTTTT. It encodes CASSLDRGANEKLFF.

This clone appeared a single time. The V gene is TRBV11-2, the J gene TRBJ1-2, with 7 bases identical to TRBD1. V lost 5 bases to trimming and J lost 8 bases; unmatched junction nucleotides: 11. Germline CDR1 reads SGHAT; CDR2 reads FQNNGV. The CDR3 extends over 14 amino acids. The CDR3 region is CASSANRNRGGYTF. For the CDR3, the DNA is TGTGCCAGCAGCGCCAACCGTAACAGGGGCGGCTACACCTTC.

J is TRBJ2-3 and V is TRBV25-1; TRBD2 agrees at 9 bases. The junction had 7 bases not matched to a gene; V was cut back by 5 bases and J by 1 base. Germline loops: CDR1 MGHDK, CDR2 SYGVNS. This CDR3 has 16 residues. CDR3 nucleotides: TGTGCCAGCAGTACCTTAGCGGGAGCTCGCACAGATACGCAGTATTTT. Its translation is CASSTLAGARTDTQYF.

The chain carries TRBV5-6 and TRBJ1-1; D gene ambiguous. The CDR3 is made up of 13 amino acids. The V and J ends lost 2 bases and 10 bases respectively, with 15 bases between them. The germline CDR1 and CDR2 sequences are SGHDT and YYEEEE. The CDR3 is CASSFRGLLGAFF. Here the CDR3 DNA reads TGTGCCAGCAGCTTTCGAGGATTATTGGGAGCTTTCTTT.

This clone was counted once. Just one base apart from a much larger clone, this may be a read error. The chain has TRBV14 and TRBJ2-2; D may be TRBD1 (6 bases). The germline CDR1 and CDR2 sequences are SGHDN and FVKESK. The ends were cut back, 2 bases at V and 5 bases at J, with 6 bases in the middle. There are 13 residues in the CDR3. In DNA form, the CDR3 reads TGTGCCAGCAGCCAACAGGGGACCGGGGAGCTGTTTTTT. Amino acid sequence: CASSQQGTGELFF.